Following are 6 T cell receptor beta chains from one sample sequenced in a study of PD-1 blockade in classical Hodgkin lymphoma. Assay used: immunoSEQ multiplex PCR; TCRdb lists only in-frame clones, some missing. The sample holds about 37,000 clones, 76% seen once. Each of the patients experienced relapse following autologous stem cell transplantation, and their brentuximab vedotin exposure differed. The sample here was peripheral blood mononuclear cells (PBMCs), taken at baseline. These receptor sequences come from a human donor with classical Hodgkin lymphoma.

This chain connects TRBV5-1 to TRBJ1-2; 9 bases map to TRBD1. This CDR3 has 15 amino acids. Looked up from germline, CDR1 is SGHRS and CDR2 is YFSETQ. V lost 4 bases, J lost 6 bases, and 10 bases stayed unmatched. The CDR3 coding sequence is TGCGCCAGCAGCAGAGGGGGACAGGGAACAGATGGCTACACCTTC. Its protein is CASSRGGQGTDGYTF.

The gene calls are TRBV4-1 and TRBJ1-4; possibly TRBD1 for D (6 bases). Germline V gives CDR1 MGHRA, CDR2 YSYEKL. V was cut by 4 bases and J by 6 bases, with 18 bases left in between. The CDR3 loop spans 16 amino acids. The chain's CDR3 is CASSPRVGGADEKLFF. CDR3 coding DNA: TGCGCCAGCAGCCCCAGGGTTGGGGGGGCGGATGAAAAACTGTTTTTT.

The rearrangement uses TRBV9 and TRBJ2-6; D remains ambiguous. V was pared by 3 bases and J by 0 bases, with 4 bases between. The CDR3 has 14 amino acids. CDR1 and CDR2 (germline): SGDLS, YYNGEE. The CDR3 DNA reads as TGTGCCAGCAGCGGTGACTCTGGGGCCAACGTCCTGACTTTC. This sequence encodes CASSGDSGANVLTF.

This clone appeared a few times. The same CDR3 is also encoded by other DNA sequences in this sample. This rearrangement joins TRBV7-9 to TRBJ1-5; D possibly corresponds to TRBD1 (6 bases). Trimming left V 2 bases short and J 5 bases short, with 13 bases between. Germline V lookup: CDR1 SEHNR, CDR2 FQNEAQ (reference sequence). The CDR3 runs to 15 residues. The CDR3 region is CASSLTGAGDQPQHF. The CDR3 coding sequence is TGTGCCAGCAGCTTAACGGGGGCAGGGGATCAGCCCCAGCATTTT. The full variable domain, in which reference TRBV7-9 and TRBJ1-5 provide the parts outside the CDR3, is DTGVSQNPRHKITKRGQNVTFRCDPISEHNRLYWYRQTLGQGPEFLTYFQNEAQLEKSRLLSDRFSAERPKGSFSTLEIQRTEQGDSAMYLCASSLTGAGDQPQHFGDGTRLSIL.

The V gene is TRBV9, the J gene TRBJ2-5; no reliable D call. Trimming removed 0 bases at V and 5 bases at J, with 14 bases between. This CDR3 is built from 15 residues. Germline values: CDR1 SGDLS, CDR2 YYNGEE. Written as DNA, the CDR3 is TGTGCCAGCAGCGTAGAGGGTGTCGCGTGGGAGACCCAGTACTTC. Residues: CASSVEGVAWETQYF.

J is TRBJ2-1 and V is TRBV7-9; 7 positions match TRBD1. With V trimmed by 1 base and J by 4 bases, 4 bases remained unmatched. The germline CDR1 and CDR2 sequences are SEHNR and FQNEAQ (reference sequence). The CDR3 is made up of 15 amino acids. This chain's CDR3 is CASSLGQGVYNEQFF. The CDR3 DNA follows: TGTGCCAGCAGCTTAGGACAGGGAGTTTACAATGAGCAGTTCTTC.